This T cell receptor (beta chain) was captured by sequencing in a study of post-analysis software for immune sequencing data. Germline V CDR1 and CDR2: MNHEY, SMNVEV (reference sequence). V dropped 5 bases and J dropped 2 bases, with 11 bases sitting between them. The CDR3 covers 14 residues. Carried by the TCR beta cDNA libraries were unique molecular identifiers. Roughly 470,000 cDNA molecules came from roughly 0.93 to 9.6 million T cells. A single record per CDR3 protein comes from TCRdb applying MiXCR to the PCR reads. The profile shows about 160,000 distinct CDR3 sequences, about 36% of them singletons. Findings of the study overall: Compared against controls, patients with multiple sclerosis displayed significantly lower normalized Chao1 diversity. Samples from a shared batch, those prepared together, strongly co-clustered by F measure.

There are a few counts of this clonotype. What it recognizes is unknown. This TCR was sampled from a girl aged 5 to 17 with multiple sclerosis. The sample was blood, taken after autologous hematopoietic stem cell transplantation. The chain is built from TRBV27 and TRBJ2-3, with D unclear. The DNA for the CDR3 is TGTGCCAGCAGTCCGAGCAGGACCACAGATACGCAGTATTTT. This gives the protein CASSPSRTTDTQYF.